These 7 T cell receptor beta chains were sequenced from one sample in a study of blood T cell repertoires in COVID-19. Assay used: immunoSEQ multiplex PCR; TCRdb lists only in-frame clones, some missing. This sample has 300,000 to 450,000 clones; about 85% occur once, and the top ten carry 3% to 4%. Sequences were obtained from peripheral blood. These TCRs come from a woman younger than 30 with acute or convalescent COVID-19.

Remarks on this clone: Additional DNA sequences in this sample encode the identical CDR3. The chain links TRBV28 to TRBJ1-5; possibly TRBD1 for D (6 bases). CDR1 is MDHEN and CDR2 is SYDVKM in the germline V gene. V was clipped by 3 bases and J by 6 bases, with 9 bases between them. The CDR3 length is 13 residues. This CDR3 is CASSFRGGQPQHF. DNA of the CDR3: TGTGCCAGCAGTTTCAGGGGCGGTCAGCCCCAGCATTTT.

This rearrangement joins TRBV2 to TRBJ1-1, with 7 bases fitting TRBD1. The CDR3 covers 15 residues. V shed 7 bases and J 1 base; nucleotides not matched to a gene: 9. Germline-derived CDR1 and CDR2 are SNHLY and FYNNEI. The CDR3 sequence is CASTRGGNANTEAFF. The CDR3 nucleotides are TGTGCCAGCACCCGAGGGGGCAACGCGAACACTGAAGCTTTCTTT.

The V call is TRBV7-9, the J call TRBJ1-1; unclear D gene. The CDR3 covers 16 residues. The germline CDR1 and CDR2 sequences are SEHNR and FQNEAQ (reference sequence). Trimming left V 0 bases short and J 0 bases short, with 11 bases between. The CDR3 loop is CASSLALSPVNTEAFF. The CDR3 coding sequence is TGTGCCAGCAGCTTAGCGCTAAGCCCGGTGAACACTGAAGCTTTCTTT.

V is TRBV9 and J is TRBJ1-2, with a tentative D call TRBD1 (6 bases). The length of the CDR3 is 12 residues. Per germline, CDR1 SGDLS and CDR2 YYNGEE. V dropped 5 bases and J dropped 7 bases, with 12 bases sitting between them. CDR3 in amino acids: CASSRDNFGYTF. The CDR3 DNA sequence: TGTGCCAGCAGTCGGGACAATTTTGGCTACACCTTC.

The chain is built from TRBV5-1 and TRBJ1-5, with TRBD1 matching over 10 bases. Trimming at V came to 3 bases and at J to 7 bases, leaving 7 bases not matched to a gene. This CDR3 spans 15 amino acids. CDR1 and CDR2 from the germline V gene are SGHRS and YFSETQ. The chain's CDR3 is CASSSGTGVGQPQHF. CDR3 sequence (DNA): TGCGCCAGCAGCTCCGGGACAGGGGTCGGACAGCCCCAGCATTTT.

The chain employs TRBV10-3 and TRBJ1-3, with D perhaps TRBD1 (5 bases). This CDR3 contains 11 residues. In germline, CDR1 is ENHRY, CDR2 SYGVKD. V was pared by 11 bases and J by 4 bases, with 9 bases between. CDR3 in DNA: TGTGCCGGGGGGGGAGGAAACACCATATATTTT. Amino acid sequence: CAGGGGNTIYF.

This sequence joins TRBV4-1 and TRBJ1-3; D gene ambiguous. Germline-derived CDR1 and CDR2 are MGHRA and YSYEKL. Trimming removed 0 bases from V and 4 bases from J, with 16 bases in between. The CDR3 sequence is 17 residues long. The CDR3 nucleotides read TGCGCCAGCAGCCAAGATTGGTTAAGATCTGCGGGAAACACCATATATTTT. It translates to CASSQDWLRSAGNTIYF.